Below are 25 T cell receptor beta chains sequenced from a single sample in a study of cytomegalovirus exposure and HLA in healthy donors. PCR amplification relied on 60 Vbeta primers (plus 13 Jbeta primers). Clones were sequenced by immunoSEQ multiplex PCR, and TCRdb holds only the in-frame ones, with some missing. The sample records about 160,000 clones, approximately 81% being singletons. Sequencing was carried out using PBMCs. These receptor sequences come from a man aged 18 to 29 in good health and CMV-seropositive.

This chain connects TRBV19 to TRBJ1-2; D is possibly TRBD1 (6 bases). CDR1 is LNHDA, CDR2 SQIVND, per germline (reference sequence). The ends were cut back, 5 bases at V and 8 bases at J, with 12 bases in the middle. The CDR3 runs to 12 residues. CDR3 amino acids: CASSGLGAGYTF. The DNA for the CDR3 is TGTGCCAGTAGTGGGCTGGGGGCCGGCTACACCTTC.

V gene TRBV19 combines with J gene TRBJ1-1; D possibly corresponds to TRBD1 (5 bases). The germline V gene has CDR1 LNHDA and CDR2 SQIVND (reference sequence). Trimming left V 8 bases short and J 7 bases short, with 17 bases between. The CDR3 totals 13 residues. The CDR3 sequence: CASCGTAAREAFF. In nucleotides, the CDR3 is TGTGCCAGTTGCGGGACCGCGGCCCGTGAAGCTTTCTTT.

The CDR3 nucleotides are TGTGCCAGCAGTCCCCGGGACAGGGAGGTAACCCAGTACTTC. Its protein is CASSPRDREVTQYF. The genes are TRBV6-1 and TRBJ2-5; TRBD1 matches at 9 bases. V trimming: 5 bases; J trimming: 8 bases; junction bases outside the gene matches: 9. Germline CDR1 reads MNHNS; CDR2 reads SASEGT. This CDR3 comprises 14 residues.

This rearrangement joins TRBV6-5 to TRBJ2-6; no firm D call. This CDR3 is 13 amino acids long. CDR1 MNHEY and CDR2 SVGAGI come from the germline V gene. V was clipped by 6 bases and J by 0 bases, with 3 bases between them. The chain's CDR3 is CASRSSGANVLTF. Here the CDR3 DNA reads TGTGCCAGCAGGAGCTCTGGGGCCAACGTCCTGACTTTC.

This chain joins TRBV19 and TRBJ1-3; tentative D call: TRBD1 (5 bases). Germline V gene data show CDR1 as LNHDA and CDR2 as SQIVND (reference sequence). The length of the CDR3 is 15 residues. The V end was cut by 7 bases, the J end by 4 bases, with 17 bases between. The chain's CDR3 is CASTPSNRRGNTIYF. The CDR3 DNA reads as TGTGCCAGTACCCCGAGTAACAGGAGAGGAAACACCATATATTTT.

V is TRBV14 and J is TRBJ2-7; 7 nucleotides align to TRBD2. The CDR3 sequence is 14 residues long. Germline CDR1 is SGHDN and CDR2 is FVKESK. Unmatched junction bases numbered 8, after V lost 4 bases and J lost 5 bases. CDR3 sequence reads: CASSLRWGGNEQYF. In nucleotides, the CDR3 is TGTGCCAGCAGCCTCCGCTGGGGGGGAAACGAGCAGTACTTC.

The chain recombines TRBV4-1 with TRBJ2-5; possibly TRBD2 for D (6 bases). The CDR3 runs to 15 residues. Germline V gives CDR1 MGHRA, CDR2 YSYEKL. Trimming pared 3 bases from V and 2 bases from J, leaving 13 bases between. This CDR3 reads CASSHVVGGQETQYF. The CDR3 coding sequence is TGCGCCAGCAGCCACGTCGTCGGGGGACAAGAGACCCAGTACTTC.

This clone was counted a single time. The chain uses TRBV19 and TRBJ1-2; 10 nucleotides agree with TRBD1. The CDR3 has 14 residues. Losses at the gene ends were 3 bases for V and 5 bases for J; bases not matched to a gene: 3. CDR1 is LNHDA, CDR2 SQIVND, per germline (reference sequence). The CDR3 DNA reads as TGTGCCAGTAGTATTTTGGACAGGGGGTATGGCTACACCTTC. Translation gives CASSILDRGYGYTF.

Details on this clone: The sample holds other DNA sequences that translate to the same CDR3. The chain links TRBV5-6 to TRBJ2-7; D is unclear. Germline CDR1 is SGHDT and CDR2 is YYEEEE. This CDR3 region has 12 residues. V was cut by 0 bases and J by 6 bases, with 7 bases left in between. The DNA for the CDR3 is TGTGCCAGCAGCTTGGCGAGCTCCGAGCAGTACTTC. Translation: CASSLASSEQYF.

This rearrangement joins TRBV18 to TRBJ2-3; 10 bases line up with TRBD1. Trimming cost V 3 bases and J 0 bases; bases outside gene matches: 0. The CDR3 runs to 15 residues. The germline V gene encodes CDR1 KGHSH and CDR2 LQKENI. The CDR3 coding sequence is TGTGCCAGCTCACCGGGACAGGGGAGCACAGATACGCAGTATTTT. It specifies CASSPGQGSTDTQYF.

The rearrangement uses TRBV5-1 and TRBJ2-5; no definite D call. V shed 3 bases and J shed 4 bases, with 10 bases lying between them. This CDR3 is 13 amino acids long. Germline-derived CDR1 and CDR2 are SGHRS and YFSETQ. CDR3: CASSSTGGETQYF. In DNA, the CDR3 is TGCGCCAGCAGCTCGACGGGTGGAGAGACCCAGTACTTC.

In its sample, this clone was seen once. J is TRBJ2-5 and V is TRBV7-8, with TRBD2 identical over 8 bases. Trimming removed 1 base from V and 4 bases from J; junction bases left unmatched: 2. This CDR3 is built from 14 residues. Germline V gene data show CDR1 as SGHVS and CDR2 as FQNEAQ. The CDR3 protein is CASSLERGLETQYF. CDR3 DNA sequence: TGTGCCAGCAGCTTAGAGCGGGGGTTAGAGACCCAGTACTTC.

A single count supports this clone. The chain recombines TRBV4-2 with TRBJ2-7; 9 bases are shared with TRBD1. This CDR3 has 17 residues. Per the germline V gene, CDR1 is LGHNA and CDR2 is YNFKEQ. V was pared by 1 base and J by 4 bases, with 11 bases of the junction left unmatched. CDR3 residues: CASSQGGVDRGQYEQYF. The CDR3 region has the DNA TGTGCCAGCAGCCAAGGCGGAGTGGACAGGGGACAATACGAGCAGTACTTC.

V usage is TRBV9 and J usage is TRBJ2-7; 8 bases are shared with TRBD1. Per germline, CDR1 SGDLS and CDR2 YYNGEE. Germline trimming cut 0 bases from V and 7 bases from J; bases unmatched to any gene: 9. This CDR3 comprises 15 residues. CDR3 in amino acids: CASSVGQGTTWEQYF. The CDR3 DNA sequence: TGTGCCAGCAGCGTAGGACAGGGGACGACCTGGGAGCAGTACTTC. Full variable domain (rest looked up from reference TRBV9 and TRBJ2-7): DSGVTQTPKHLITATGQRVTLRCSPRSGDLSVYWYQQSLDQGLQFLIQYYNGEERAKGNILERFSAQQFPDLHSELNLSSLELGDSALYFCASSVGQGTTWEQYFGPGTRLTVT.

As to this clone: The junction and the germline gene differ at one end; a read error may be behind it. The same CDR3 arises from other DNA sequences in this sample as well. The chain couples TRBV5-1 to TRBJ2-4; a possible D gene is TRBD1 (6 bases). In germline, CDR1 is SGHRS, CDR2 YFSETQ. The CDR3 sequence is 15 residues long. Here the CDR3 reads CASSFGGAGKNSQYF. The CDR3 DNA reads as TGCGCCAGCAGCTTTGGGGGCGCGGGCAAAAACAGTCAGTACTTC.

The CDR3 reads CASSLDRLSSYEQYF. CDR3 in DNA: TGCGCCAGCAGCCTGGACAGGCTTTCCTCCTACGAGCAGTACTTC. The chain recombines TRBV4-1 with TRBJ2-5; TRBD1 agrees at 7 bases. The J call is doubtful: the DNA matches TRBJ2-7 better. CDR1 MGHRA and CDR2 YSYEKL come from the germline V gene. The CDR3 covers 15 residues.

The J gene is TRBJ2-2, the V gene TRBV10-3; 8 bases match TRBD1. Germline V gene lookup returns CDR1 ENHRY and CDR2 SYGVKD. The CDR3 spans 14 residues. The ends lost 6 bases at V and 0 bases at J; junction bases unmatched: 0. CDR3 sequence reads: CAIRDRANTGELFF. CDR3 bases: TGTGCCATCAGGGACAGGGCGAACACCGGGGAGCTGTTTTTT.

V and J are TRBV10-3 and TRBJ2-5; D unclear. The J call may be in error: the DNA end matches TRBJ2-7 better. This CDR3 is built from 13 residues. Germline V gene sequence: CDR1 ENHRY, CDR2 SYGVKD. Here the CDR3 DNA reads TGTGCCATCAGTGTGGTTGGAGACTACGAGCAGTACTTC. It codes for CAISVVGDYEQYF.

Details on this clone: Mismatch with germline at one junction end may stem from a read error. This chain uses TRBV23-1 with TRBJ2-6; the D gene is possibly TRBD1 (6 bases). TRBV23-1 is an open reading frame whose function is uncertain. This CDR3 region has 17 residues. Written as DNA, the CDR3 is TGCGCCAGCAGCCACAGGGACCTCAGCTCTGGGGCCAACGGCCTGACTTTC. Its protein product is CASSHRDLSSGANGLTF.

This clone was detected once. The V call is TRBV9, the J call TRBJ1-1; tentatively, D is TRBD1 (6 bases). The CDR3 contains 13 residues. V gave up 3 bases and J gave up 1 base, with 7 bases separating them. Per germline, CDR1 SGDLS and CDR2 YYNGEE. Here the CDR3 DNA reads TGTGCCAGCAGCGAACAGGGGAACACTGAAGCTTTCTTT. It specifies CASSEQGNTEAFF.

This chain joins TRBV5-6 and TRBJ2-7; D is perhaps TRBD1 (6 bases). Trimming stripped 1 base from V and 5 bases from J, with 13 bases between. This CDR3 region has 14 residues. Per germline, CDR1 SGHDT and CDR2 YYEEEE. Written as DNA, the CDR3 is TGTGCCAGCAGCTTGACAGGGAATTTCGACGAGCAGTACTTC. Residues: CASSLTGNFDEQYF.

The rearrangement links TRBV27 to TRBJ2-7; TRBD2 aligns across 10 bases. The length of the CDR3 is 15 residues. J was trimmed by 5 bases and V by 0 bases; bases with no gene match: 4. Per the germline V gene, CDR1 is MNHEY and CDR2 is SMNVEV (reference sequence). The CDR3 DNA follows: TGTGCCAGCAGTTTATCTCTAGCGGGGGTTGACGAGCAGTACTTC. Encoded protein: CASSLSLAGVDEQYF.

As for this clone: At one of its ends the junction is not consistent with the germline gene, which may arise from a read error. V gene TRBV30 combines with J gene TRBJ2-2, with unresolved D. CDR3 length equals 11 residues. CDR1 and CDR2 (germline): GTSNPN, SVGIG (reference sequence). The CDR3 sequence: CATIRTGELFF. CDR3 sequence (DNA): TGCGCTACGATCCGGACCGGGGAGCTGTTTTTT.

Here the CDR3 DNA reads TGTGCCAGCAGCCTCGCAGGGAATCTATTTCGTGGCTACACCTTC. This translates into CASSLAGNLFRGYTF. The chain has TRBV6-5 and TRBJ1-2; D possibly corresponds to TRBD1 (5 bases). The CDR3 runs 15 residues. The germline V gene encodes CDR1 MNHEY and CDR2 SVGAGI. Trimming took 6 bases from V and 7 from J, leaving 21 bases between them.

This chain joins TRBV5-6 and TRBJ1-2; the D gene is possibly TRBD1 (5 bases). Germline assignment: CDR1 SGHDT and CDR2 YYEEEE. Trimming left V 0 bases short and J 6 bases short, with 9 bases between. This CDR3 is 13 amino acids long. CDR3 bases: TGTGCCAGCAGCTTGGGGCAGGGTCATGGCTACACCTTC. Protein product: CASSLGQGHGYTF.